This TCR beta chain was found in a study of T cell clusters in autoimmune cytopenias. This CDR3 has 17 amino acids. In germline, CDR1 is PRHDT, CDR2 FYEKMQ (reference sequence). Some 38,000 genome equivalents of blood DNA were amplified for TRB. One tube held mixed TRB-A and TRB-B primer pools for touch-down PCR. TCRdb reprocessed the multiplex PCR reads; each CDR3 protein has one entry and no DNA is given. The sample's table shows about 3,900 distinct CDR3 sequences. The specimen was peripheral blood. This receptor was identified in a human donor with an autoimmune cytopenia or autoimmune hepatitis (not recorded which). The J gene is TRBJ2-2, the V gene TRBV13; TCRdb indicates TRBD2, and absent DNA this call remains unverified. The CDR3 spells CASSYSPGPADTGELFF.